This T cell receptor (beta chain) was found in a study of tissue T cells after allogeneic stem cell transplantation. Study results and limitations: Which tissue TCRs were alloreactive or antigen-specific was not determined. Some clones might be persisting host cells. Sampling depth was limited, and the cohort was small and clinically varied. Blood and spleen captured only part of the tissue TCR repertoire.

Germline values: CDR1 NNHDY, CDR2 SYVADS. The CDR3 totals 14 residues. V was clipped by 10 bases and J by 0 bases; unmatched bases: 9. The table came from immunoSEQ multiplex PCR; TCRdb's copy has only in-frame clones and leaves some out. The sample lists about 2,000 clones; roughly 51% were seen once. About this clone itself: What it binds is unknown. This may come from a read error, since a much larger clone is one base off. Gene names and germline match the mouse. Read sequence stops 1 residue before the CDR3 end, and the germline J gene provides the missing end.

Time point: mouse harvest day 14 after allogeneic transplant. Each mouse received 10^7 T-cell-depleted marrow cells plus 10^6 splenic CD5+ T cells by tail vein. This mouse GVHD model was MHC-mismatched B6 to BALB/c, profiled day 7 or 14. The sequenced sample was lymph node tissue. The rearrangement joins TRBV13-3 to TRBJ2-7, with TRBD2 identical over 8 bases. The clonotype was recovered from a female BALB/c mouse given C57BL/6 T cells with graft-versus-host disease after an allogeneic hematopoietic cell transplant. CDR3 DNA, as far as it was read: TGTGCCCGCGGTGGGGGGGGGCGCTCCTATGAACAGTAC. It specifies CARGGGGRSYEQY. The whole CDR3 sequence reads CARGGGGRSYEQYF.